This entry describes one T cell receptor beta chain. Its binding antigen is unknown. Base qualities were left out, and no much larger clone turns up one base away. The sample's time point label, decoded: baseline before first vaccination. The vaccinee samples were drawn from two UK trials, COV001 and COV002, one of which was a single-blind randomized controlled phase 2/3 trial testing AZD1222 (ChAdOx1 nCoV-19) in healthy adults. For TCRbeta chain sequencing, PBMC samples from trial participants were taken at day 0 and at day 28 after the second dose. This sample is drawn from a study of T cell responses to AZD1222 COVID-19 vaccine listed by TCRdb under 2021. Concerning the study at large: AZD1222 recipients whose second dose came at about 4 weeks and those whose second dose came at about 12 weeks were combined into one group, since spike-specific TCR depth and breadth did not differ between the two schedules. Trial participants were enrolled into age subgroups of 18-55, 56-69 and 70-plus years, which contained around 150, 28 and 57 TCR-sequenced participants, respectively. TCR sequencing covered roughly 230 trial participants: 207 given two doses of AZD1222 and approximately 26 given two doses of MenACWY control vaccine.

The germline V gene specifies KGHSH as CDR1 and LQKENI as CDR2. Counted from cysteine to phenylalanine, this CDR3 has 13 amino acids. Only CDR3 DNA is held: 39 bases, read in frame from base 1. At the junction V is shortened by 2 bases and J by 4 bases, with 5 bases in between. The CDR3 regions of human TCRbeta chains were analyzed by immunosequencing. The paper's data handling went like this. TCRs in the repertoires were matched against a reference library of SARS-CoV-2-specific TCRs that had been generated with the MIRA antigen-specificity platform. Breadth was defined as the fraction of unique TCRs that were SARS-CoV-2-associated, and depth was defined as the fraction of total T cells that were SARS-CoV-2-associated. Each spike-specific TCR was assigned to its reactive spike region and to a CD4 or CD8 class using the MIRA data. Log10-transformed breadth and depth values were compared by one-way ANOVA with Sidak's multiple comparisons tests. TCRdb took this table from immuneACCESS and kept in-frame rearrangements with V and J called. Such tables lack part of the clones; where checked against another copy, unresolved V genes explain under half of the gap, and the rest is unexplained. That table gives V, J and clone size, and the DNA gave D and trimming. The sample table holds 140,000 or so clones, of which about 90% were seen once. Approximately 2% of the sample belongs to the ten largest clones.

Study-wide conclusions, independent of this receptor: In the small 56-69-year group, the increase in depth fell short of significance, most likely because of low power. The vaccine-associated CD4 TCRs covered the entire spike protein, and the dominant responses fell in regions 160-218 and 743-854. After two AZD1222 doses, spike-specific TCR breadth and depth were significantly higher than at day 0 and than in MenACWY recipients. Conclusions about previously exposed vaccinees are limited, since just 5 to 7 AZD1222 recipients were seropositive for SARS-CoV-2 at baseline. Because no day 14 peak-response samples were available, repertoires were characterized only after the peak T cell response. Reportedly, close to half of the unique spike-specific TCRs recognized epitopes lying outside the regions that are mutated in the B.1.351 and B.1.1.7 variants. Most participants were white British and females outnumbered males, and the authors suggested that clonal diversity may have been underestimated.

This chain is built from TRBV18 and TRBJ1-4, with no confident D gene call. The material was peripheral blood, obtained on day 0 of AZD1222 vaccination. This clonotype was obtained from an adult in good health. Read as DNA, the sequence is TGTGCCAGCTCACCAAGCCATAATGAAAAACTGTTTTTT. It specifies CASSPSHNEKLFF.